This T cell receptor beta chain was recovered during a study of blood T cell repertoires in COVID-19. Study background: PBMCs, B-cell-depleted T cells, or T cells were the source of the cDNA or gDNA that made up the material.

Original handling: Amplification from reference gene primers served as the basis for estimated nucleated cell counts. Repertoires were generated with immunoSEQ multiplex PCR, while TCRdb's copy carries only in-frame clones and drops some. V and J calls and clone size are given by that table; D and trimming were obtained from the DNA. The sample holds 150,000 to 200,000 clones, 85% to 95% seen once. CDR1 and CDR2 from the germline V gene are SGHRS and YFSETQ. The CDR3 totals 17 residues. V shed 4 bases and J shed 3 bases, with 17 bases lying between them. Enrollment of patients from Seattle took place during active infection, with longitudinal follow-up.

Sequencing was done on a sample of peripheral blood. This sequence joins TRBV5-1 and TRBJ1-6; D perhaps matches TRBD1 (6 bases). The clonotype originates from a woman aged 60-75 years with COVID-19, enrolled during active disease. CDR3 bases: TGCGCCAGCAGCCTCAAAGCGGACAGCCTCTATAATTCACCCCTCCACTTT. Protein: CASSLKADSLYNSPLHF.